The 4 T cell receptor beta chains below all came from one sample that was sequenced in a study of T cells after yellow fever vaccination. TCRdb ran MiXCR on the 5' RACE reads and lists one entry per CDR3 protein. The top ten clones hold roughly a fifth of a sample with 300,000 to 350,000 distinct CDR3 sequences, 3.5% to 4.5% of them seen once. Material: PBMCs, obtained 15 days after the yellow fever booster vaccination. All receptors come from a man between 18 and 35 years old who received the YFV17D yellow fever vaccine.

The CDR3 bases are TGCGCCAGCAGCCTAGGGTTGGGCACTGAAGCTTTCTTT. Protein: CASSLGLGTEAFF. The chain is built from TRBV4-1 and TRBJ1-1; D not resolved. Looked up from germline, CDR1 is MGHRA and CDR2 is YSYEKL. V was cut by 4 bases and J by 4 bases, with 10 bases left in between. This CDR3 spans 13 amino acids.

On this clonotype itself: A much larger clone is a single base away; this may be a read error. As DNA, the CDR3 is TGCAGTGCTAGAGTGCCGAACACCTGGGAGCTGTTTTTT. Protein sequence: CSARVPNTWELFF. The chain combines TRBV20-1 with TRBJ2-2; no reliable D call. CDR1 is DFQATT and CDR2 is SNEGSKA in the germline V gene (reference sequence). The length of the CDR3 is 13 residues.

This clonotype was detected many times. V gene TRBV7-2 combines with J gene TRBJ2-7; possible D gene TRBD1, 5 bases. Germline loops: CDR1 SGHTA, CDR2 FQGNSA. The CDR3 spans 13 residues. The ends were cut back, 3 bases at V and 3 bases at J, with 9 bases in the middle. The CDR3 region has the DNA TGTGCCAGCAGCTTTCGTAGGGGCTACGAGCAGTACTTC. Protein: CASSFRRGYEQYF.

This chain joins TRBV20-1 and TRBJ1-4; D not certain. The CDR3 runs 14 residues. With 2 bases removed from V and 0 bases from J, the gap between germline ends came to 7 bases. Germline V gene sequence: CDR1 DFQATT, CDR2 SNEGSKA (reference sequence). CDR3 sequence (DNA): TGCAGTGCTAGACCCCCCGCAACTAATGAAAAACTGTTTTTT. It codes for CSARPPATNEKLFF.